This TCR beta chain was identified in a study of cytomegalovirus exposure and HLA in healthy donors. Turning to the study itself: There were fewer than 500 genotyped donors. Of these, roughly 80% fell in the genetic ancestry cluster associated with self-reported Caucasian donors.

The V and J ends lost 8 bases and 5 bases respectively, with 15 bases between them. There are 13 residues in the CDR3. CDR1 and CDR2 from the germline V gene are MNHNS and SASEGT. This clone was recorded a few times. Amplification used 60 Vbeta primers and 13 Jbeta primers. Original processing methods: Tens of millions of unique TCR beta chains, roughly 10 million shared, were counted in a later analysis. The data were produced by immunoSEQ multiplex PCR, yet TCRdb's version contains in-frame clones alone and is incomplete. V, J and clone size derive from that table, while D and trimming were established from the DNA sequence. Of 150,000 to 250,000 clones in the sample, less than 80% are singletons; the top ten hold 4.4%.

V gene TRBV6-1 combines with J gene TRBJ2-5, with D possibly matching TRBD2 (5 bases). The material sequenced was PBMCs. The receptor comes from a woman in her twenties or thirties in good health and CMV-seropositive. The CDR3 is CASRRGIAETQYF. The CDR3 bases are TGTGCCAGCCGAAGAGGGATCGCGGAGACCCAGTACTTC.